A selection of T cell receptor beta chains follows, all from one sample in a study of T cell responses to AZD1222 COVID-19 vaccine. Produced via immunoSEQ multiplex PCR; TCRdb's table is partial and in-frame only. The table records approximately 120,000 clones, around 89% of them present only once. Source: peripheral blood, taken on day 0 of AZD1222 vaccination. The source is an adult in good health. The CDR3 runs from the conserved cysteine through the conserved F or W. The D gene is left open where the match is weak. Clone size appears in some rows only: once, few, many, or a class for an expanded clone.

cdr3_aa	cdr3_nt	clone_size	v_call	j_call	d_call
CASSPRTGQPQETQYF	TGTGCCAGCAGTCCCCGCACCGGACAGCCTCAAGAGACCCAGTACTTC	-	TRBV27	TRBJ2-5	-
CATSEGGRETQYF	TGTGCCACCAGCGAGGGAGGAAGAGAGACCCAGTACTTC	-	TRBV28	TRBJ2-5	-
CASSRDRAHEQYF	TGTGCCAGCAGCAGAGACAGGGCCCACGAGCAGTACTTC	-	TRBV27	TRBJ2-7	TRBD1
CASSSQDRTQYGYTF	TGTGCCAGCAGTTCCCAGGACAGGACCCAATACGGCTACACCTTC	-	TRBV28	TRBJ1-2	TRBD1
CATSDRGTAGENGYTF	TGTGCCACCAGTGACAGAGGGACAGCTGGCGAGAATGGCTACACCTTC	-	TRBV24-1	TRBJ1-2	TRBD1
CASSQGQGGENIQYF	TGCGCCAGCAGCCAAGGACAGGGGGGCGAAAACATTCAGTACTTC	-	TRBV4-1	TRBJ2-4	TRBD1
CATSDPLDGGNTIYF	TGTGCCACCAGTGACCCGCTCGATGGAGGAAACACCATATATTTT	-	TRBV24-1	TRBJ1-3	-
CASSDTGKVNQPQHF	TGTGCCAGCAGTGACACAGGGAAGGTCAATCAGCCCCAGCATTTT	-	TRBV27	TRBJ1-5	-
CASSQAERRAYNEQFF	TGTGCCAGCAGCCAAGCCGAGCGGAGGGCCTACAATGAGCAGTTCTTC	-	TRBV14	TRBJ2-1	-
CASSLFGGMGGYTF	TGTGCCAGCAGCTTATTCGGGGGAATGGGTGGCTACACCTTC	-	TRBV11-2	TRBJ1-2	-
CASSPFQGAQQPQHF	TGTGCCAGTAGTCCTTTCCAGGGGGCCCAACAGCCCCAGCATTTT	-	TRBV19	TRBJ1-5	TRBD1
CASSLWSRRAYEQYF	TGTGCCAGCAGTTTATGGAGCCGGAGAGCTTACGAGCAGTACTTC	-	TRBV28	TRBJ2-7	-
CSVEGAQDYGYTF	TGCAGCGTTGAAGGGGCCCAAGACTATGGCTACACCTTC	-	TRBV29-1	TRBJ1-2	-
CASSQGGYETQYF	TGTGCCAGCAGTCAGGGGGGATATGAGACCCAGTACTTC	-	TRBV9	TRBJ2-5	-
CASSQDAGTGSRSTIYF	TGCGCCAGCAGCCAAGATGCCGGGACAGGGTCGAGGAGCACCATATATTTT	-	TRBV4-1	TRBJ1-3	TRBD1
CASRRPGDVQYF	TGTGCCAGCAGGCGACCCGGGGACGTGCAGTACTTC	-	TRBV27	TRBJ2-7	-
CASSSGLGVQETQYF	TGTGCCAGCAGCTCGGGACTAGGAGTCCAAGAGACCCAGTACTTC	-	TRBV7-3	TRBJ2-5	TRBD2
CASSSTLQAYEQYF	TGTGCCAGCAGCTCCACCTTACAGGCCTACGAGCAGTACTTC	-	TRBV5-5	TRBJ2-7	-
CAIGQPSTEAFF	TGTGCCATCGGACAGCCTAGCACTGAAGCTTTCTTT	-	TRBV10-3	TRBJ1-1	-
CASSSGTGSYNEQFF	TGTGCCAGCAGCTCCGGAACAGGATCCTACAATGAGCAGTTCTTC	few	TRBV11-2	TRBJ2-1	-
CASSYKAYGYTF	TGTGCCAGCAGTTATAAGGCTTATGGCTACACCTTC	-	TRBV6-2/TRBV6-3	TRBJ1-2	-
CASRDGLAGTNIQYF	TGCGCCAGCAGAGACGGACTAGCGGGGACAAACATTCAGTACTTC	-	TRBV5-1	TRBJ2-4	TRBD2
CASSLRTGWNYGYTF	TGTGCCAGCAGTCTACGGACAGGGTGGAACTATGGCTACACCTTC	-	TRBV6-4	TRBJ1-2	TRBD1
CASSFIQGGGTYNSPLHF	TGTGCCAGCAGTTTTATTCAGGGAGGAGGAACCTATAATTCACCCCTCCACTTT	-	TRBV27	TRBJ1-6	-
CASSSPRGRGEKLFF	TGTGCCAGCAGCTCCCCCAGGGGGCGTGGGGAAAAACTGTTTTTT	-	TRBV11-2	TRBJ1-4	TRBD1
CASTGTIWGRDTQYF	TGCGCCAGCACCGGGACTATATGGGGCAGGGATACGCAGTATTTT	few	TRBV10-2	TRBJ2-3	TRBD2
CASSVRDREPGNTIYF	TGTGCCAGCAGCGTCCGGGACAGAGAACCTGGAAACACCATATATTTT	few	TRBV11-3	TRBJ1-3	TRBD1
CASSSGGRGNEKLFF	TGTGCCAGCAGCTCGGGCGGCAGGGGGAATGAAAAACTGTTTTTT	few	TRBV7-2	TRBJ1-4	TRBD1
CSAPTGNIQYF	TGCAGTGCTCCGACAGGAAACATTCAGTACTTC	few	TRBV20-1	TRBJ2-4	-
CASSRLQTVPNYGYTF	TGTGCCAGCAGCAGACTTCAGACAGTACCTAACTATGGCTACACCTTC	-	TRBV27	TRBJ1-2	-
CAWSQAIENGYTF	TGTGCCTGGAGTCAAGCCATCGAGAATGGCTACACCTTC	-	TRBV30	TRBJ1-2	-
CASSPEGGSPLHF	TGCGCCAGCAGCCCGGAGGGGGGATCACCCCTCCACTTT	-	TRBV5-1	TRBJ1-6	-
CASSQDGDRGPEKLFF	TGTGCCAGCAGCCAAGATGGGGACAGGGGGCCTGAAAAACTGTTTTTT	-	TRBV14	TRBJ1-4	TRBD1
CASRKTVMNTEAFF	TGTGCCAGCAGAAAGACAGTCATGAACACTGAAGCTTTCTTT	-	TRBV28	TRBJ1-1	-
CASSLSKGSNTEAFF	TGTGCCAGCAGTTTATCGAAGGGTTCGAACACTGAAGCTTTCTTT	-	TRBV27	TRBJ1-1	-
CASSPDRFKGYTF	TGTGCCAGCAGCCCGGACCGTTTCAAGGGCTACACCTTC	-	TRBV7-6	TRBJ1-2	-
CASSPTSGRGGEQYF	TGTGCCAGCAGTCCTACTAGCGGGAGGGGGGGCGAGCAGTACTTC	once	TRBV6-5	TRBJ2-7	TRBD2
CASSPLALNTEAFF	TGTGCCAGCTCACCATTAGCGTTGAACACTGAAGCTTTCTTT	-	TRBV18	TRBJ1-1	-